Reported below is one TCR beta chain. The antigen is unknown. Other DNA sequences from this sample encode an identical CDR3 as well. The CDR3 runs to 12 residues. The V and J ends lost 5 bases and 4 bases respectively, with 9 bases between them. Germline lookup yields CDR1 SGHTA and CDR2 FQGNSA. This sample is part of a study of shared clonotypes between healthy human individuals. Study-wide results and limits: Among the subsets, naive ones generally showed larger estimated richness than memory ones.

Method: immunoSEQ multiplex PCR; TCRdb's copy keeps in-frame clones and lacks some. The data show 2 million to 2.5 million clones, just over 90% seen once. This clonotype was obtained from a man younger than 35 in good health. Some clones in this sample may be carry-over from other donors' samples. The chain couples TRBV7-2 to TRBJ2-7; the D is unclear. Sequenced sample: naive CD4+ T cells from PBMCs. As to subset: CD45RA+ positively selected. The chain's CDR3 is CASSPTGYEQYF. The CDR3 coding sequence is TGTGCCAGCAGCCCTACTGGGTACGAGCAGTACTTC.